Shown below are 20 T cell receptor beta chains from a single sample sequenced in a study of blood T cell repertoires in COVID-19 (dated by TCRdb to 2018 to 2021). Libraries were built with the immunoSEQ multiplex PCR assay. This immuneACCESS table, as held by TCRdb, lists in-frame sequences with V and J called but not all clones. Of the missing ones, under half trace to an unresolved V gene in checked studies; the others have no known cause. For this sample the table gives tens of thousands of clones, of which 82% were detected only once. The ten largest make up over 7.5% of the sample. The specimen was peripheral blood. The receptors were sampled from a woman older than 75 with acute or convalescent COVID-19.

The V and J genes are TRBV27 and TRBJ1-1; D unclear. V was shortened by 3 bases and J by 0 bases, with 11 bases between the two germline ends. Germline assignment: CDR1 MNHEY and CDR2 SMNVEV (reference sequence). The CDR3 is 15 residues long. The CDR3 nucleotides read TGTGCCAGCAGTTTTGTGAGTCAGGTGAACACTGAAGCTTTCTTT. Translated: CASSFVSQVNTEAFF.

This clone is medium-sized by share. V usage is TRBV23-1 and J usage is TRBJ2-7; 8 bases match TRBD1. TRBV23-1 is an ORF for which the function is uncertain. Unmatched junction bases numbered 15, after V lost 11 bases and J lost 0 bases. This CDR3 is 16 amino acids long. Here the CDR3 reads CAPKGFGTGISYEQYF. CDR3 bases: TGCGCCCCTAAGGGATTCGGGACAGGCATCTCCTACGAGCAGTACTTC.

This chain links TRBV29-1 with TRBJ2-7, with TRBD2 matching over 11 bases. V gave up 5 bases and J gave up 2 bases; unmatched junction bases: 8. There are 15 residues in the CDR3. CDR1 is SQVTM, CDR2 ANQGSEA, per germline. This chain's CDR3 is CSVSGTSGNTYEQYF. CDR3 coding DNA: TGCAGCGTTTCCGGGACTAGCGGCAACACCTACGAGCAGTACTTC.

V usage is TRBV18 and J usage is TRBJ2-2, with D perhaps TRBD1 (6 bases). The CDR3 is 19 residues long. Deletions cut 4 bases from V and 0 bases from J, with 21 bases between. The germline V gene encodes CDR1 KGHSH and CDR2 LQKENI. CDR3 sequence (DNA): TGTGCCAGCTCACAAACGACAGGAATCCGTTCGCCGAACACCGGGGAGCTGTTTTTT. This sequence encodes CASSQTTGIRSPNTGELFF.

In its sample, this clone ranks as medium-sized. The V and J genes are TRBV5-4 and TRBJ2-2, with TRBD1 as a possible D gene (6 bases). The germline V gene encodes CDR1 SGHNT and CDR2 YYREEE (reference sequence). Trimming removed 3 bases from V and 8 bases from J, with 14 bases in between. The CDR3 contains 14 residues. CDR3 DNA sequence: TGTGCCAGCAGCTCCGGGACATTTCTAGGGGAGCTGTTTTTT. Translated, it gives CASSSGTFLGELFF.

This clone was detected a few times. The chain's CDR3 is CASSFLGQPQHF. CDR3 in DNA: TGTGCCAGCAGCTTTCTAGGTCAGCCCCAGCATTTT. The chain combines TRBV5-4 with TRBJ1-5; no definite D call. This CDR3 contains 12 residues. Trimming pared 2 bases from V and 6 bases from J, leaving 6 bases between. Per the germline V gene, CDR1 is SGHNT and CDR2 is YYREEE (reference sequence).

Comment on this clone: The identical CDR3 is also encoded by other nucleotide sequences in the sample. The chain couples TRBV28 to TRBJ2-1; weak D call: TRBD2 (5 bases). CDR1 is MDHEN and CDR2 is SYDVKM in the germline V gene. Trimming removed 2 bases at V and 10 bases at J, with 9 bases between. This CDR3 comprises 12 residues. The CDR3 region is CASSLVRGEQFF. CDR3 DNA: TGTGCCAGCAGTTTAGTCCGAGGGGAGCAGTTCTTC.

The chain recombines TRBV5-1 with TRBJ2-1; TRBD1 matches 10 bases. This CDR3 contains 16 residues. Trimming took 2 bases from V and 3 from J; bases not matched to a gene: 5. CDR1 and CDR2 (germline): SGHRS, YFSETQ. The CDR3 DNA is TGCGCCAGCAGCTTATGGACAGGGGGTGGCTACAATGAGCAGTTCTTC. Its protein product is CASSLWTGGGYNEQFF.

The rearrangement links TRBV9 to TRBJ1-1; the D is unclear. V was pared by 2 bases and J by 5 bases, with 7 bases between. The CDR3 is made up of 12 amino acids. Germline CDR1 reads SGDLS; CDR2 reads YYNGEE. The chain's CDR3 is CASSVHETEAFF. The DNA of the CDR3 is TGTGCCAGCAGCGTTCACGAGACTGAAGCTTTCTTT.

The genes are TRBV28 and TRBJ2-5; 10 bases fit TRBD1. This CDR3 contains 15 residues. The trim removed 1 base at V and 6 bases at J, leaving 5 bases unmatched. Per germline, CDR1 MDHEN and CDR2 SYDVKM. The CDR3 DNA is TGTGCCAGCAGTTTATTCTGGACAGGGGGGCAGACCCAGTACTTC. Translated, it gives CASSLFWTGGQTQYF.

V and J are TRBV7-9 and TRBJ1-1; D is perhaps TRBD1 (5 bases). Trimming pared 8 bases from V and 4 bases from J, leaving 20 bases between. The CDR3 has 15 amino acids. Germline CDR1 is SEHNR and CDR2 is FQNEAQ (reference sequence). CDR3 residues: CASGLAGGGGTEAFF. CDR3 coding DNA: TGTGCCAGCGGTCTAGCCGGGGGAGGAGGCACTGAAGCTTTCTTT. The variable domain in full, with the rest retrieved from reference TRBV7-9 and TRBJ1-1, is DTGVSQNPRHKITKRGQNVTFRCDPISEHNRLYWYRQTLGQGPEFLTYFQNEAQLEKSRLLSDRFSAERPKGSFSTLEIQRTEQGDSAMYLCASGLAGGGGTEAFFGQGTRLTVV.

The J gene is TRBJ1-5, the V gene TRBV6-4, with D maybe TRBD1 (6 bases). V was clipped by 9 bases and J by 9 bases, with 21 bases between them. This CDR3 region has 14 residues. CDR1 and CDR2 from the germline V gene are MRHNA and SNTAGT. CDR3 sequence (DNA): TGTGCCAGGGTCCTCAGGGGTTATCGTCGGCCCCAGCATTTT. This sequence encodes CARVLRGYRRPQHF.

The chain links TRBV5-1 to TRBJ2-1, with D possibly TRBD2 on 5 matching bases. Germline CDR1 and CDR2: SGHRS and YFSETQ. There are 16 residues in the CDR3. V was trimmed by 0 bases and J by 2 bases, leaving 12 bases between them. This CDR3 reads CASSLAGVVTYNEQFF. DNA for the CDR3: TGCGCCAGCAGCTTGGCCGGGGTAGTGACCTACAATGAGCAGTTCTTC.

This rearrangement joins TRBV5-1 to TRBJ2-7; D ambiguous. CDR3 length: 13 residues. Germline V gene sequence: CDR1 SGHRS, CDR2 YFSETQ. The V and J ends lost 1 base and 6 bases respectively, with 11 bases between them. CDR3 nucleotide sequence: TGCGCCAGCAGCTTGATAGTCTCCGCCGAGCAGTACTTC. Protein sequence: CASSLIVSAEQYF. The full variable domain, with the rest looked up from reference TRBV5-1 and TRBJ2-7, is KAGVTQTPRYLIKTRGQQVTLSCSPISGHRSVSWYQQTPGQGLQFLFEYFSETQRNKGNFPGRFSGRQFSNSRSEMNVSTLELGDSALYLCASSLIVSAEQYFGPGTRLTVT.

The chain carries TRBV28 and TRBJ2-6; TRBD2 is a possible D gene (7 bases). This CDR3 has 16 residues. Trimming pared 8 bases from V and 4 bases from J, leaving 18 bases between. Germline V gives CDR1 MDHEN, CDR2 SYDVKM. In DNA form, the CDR3 reads TGTGCCAGCCAGAATGGGGGGGCAGCAGGGGCCAACGTCCTGACTTTC. It is translated as CASQNGGAAGANVLTF.

V and J are TRBV3-1 (or the pseudogene TRBV3-2) and TRBJ2-7; D is unresolved. CDR3 length equals 12 residues. CDR1 and CDR2 (germline): LGHDT, YNNKEL (reference sequence). V lost 6 bases and J 4 bases, leaving 10 bases between the germline ends. The CDR3 DNA reads TGTGCCAGCAGTCGCGACACTTACGAGCAGTACTTC. It specifies CASSRDTYEQYF.

The chain links TRBV25-1 to TRBJ1-1; tentative D call: TRBD1 (5 bases). The germline gives CDR1 MGHDK, CDR2 SYGVNS. V lost 3 bases and J lost 11, with 19 bases in between. The CDR3 consists of 14 residues. The CDR3 bases are TGTGCCAGCAGTGACGACAGTGCTGTGTCTGCGGCTTTCTTT. Its translation is CASSDDSAVSAAFF.

The chain uses TRBV6-6 and TRBJ2-3; TRBD2 matches 8 bases. This CDR3 has 14 amino acids. V lost 8 bases, J lost 5 bases, and 9 bases stayed unmatched. Per germline, CDR1 MNHNY and CDR2 SVGAGI (reference sequence). CDR3 region: CASGGTSGRDTQYF. The CDR3, as DNA: TGTGCCAGCGGGGGGACTAGTGGTAGAGATACGCAGTATTTT.

The V and J genes are TRBV5-1 and TRBJ2-5; 10 bases are a match to TRBD2. The V segment lost 0 bases and the J segment 1 base; nucleotides outside the gene matches: 6. The CDR3 is 17 residues long. CDR1 and CDR2 (germline): SGHRS, YFSETQ. The CDR3 is CASSLVLAGALQETQYF. As DNA, the CDR3 is TGCGCCAGCAGCTTGGTCCTAGCGGGGGCCCTCCAAGAGACCCAGTACTTC.

This clone was counted only a few times. The V gene is TRBV7-2, the J gene TRBJ1-6; TRBD1 might be the D (6 bases). CDR1 and CDR2 from the germline V gene are SGHTA and FQGNSA. V was cut by 5 bases and J by 5 bases, with 10 bases left in between. The CDR3 runs 14 residues. CDR3 DNA: TGTGCCAGCAGCCGGAAGGGGGATAATTCACCCCTCCACTTT. It specifies CASSRKGDNSPLHF.